This T cell receptor beta chain is drawn from a study of spatial heterogeneity in lung cancer. This clonotype was counted between two and nine times. Time point denoted: sample taken at primary tumor resection. A total of some 70 untreated early-stage non-small cell lung cancer patients served as donors. Sequencing of whole RNA from tumor, nontumor lung or frozen PBMC involved no sorting. The CDR3 runs to 15 residues. Losses at the gene ends were 2 bases for V and 4 bases for J; bases not matched to a gene: 4. Germline-derived CDR1 and CDR2 are SGHTA and FQGNSA. Each TCR cDNA molecule bore a unique molecular identifier. TCRdb analysed the 5' RACE reads with MiXCR anew, one entry per CDR3 protein. The sample lists more than 60,000 distinct CDR3 sequences, 8% occurring once.

This chain connects TRBV7-2 to TRBJ2-2, with 7 bases matching TRBD2. This sample comprised PBMCs, obtained at surgery. The source of this sequence is a male donor with early-stage non-small cell lung cancer. The DNA of the CDR3 is TGTGCCAGCAGCTTATTCGGGGGGTCCACCGGGGAGCTGTTTTTT. The encoded protein is CASSLFGGSTGELFF.